The clone carrying this TCR beta chain came up many times. The data were obtained in a study of human T cells and chemical hapten exposure. Unfractionated whole blood was the source from which total RNA was extracted. In the library, unique molecular identifiers were attached to individual cDNA molecules. TCRdb processed the 5' RACE reads anew with MiXCR; each CDR3 protein has one entry. The sample contains 110,000 to 150,000 distinct CDR3 sequences, roughly 4.1% of which appear only once. Germline lookup yields CDR1 DFQATT and CDR2 SNEGSKA (reference sequence). This CDR3 is built from 10 residues. The V end lost 8 bases, the J end lost 5 bases, and 8 bases lay between the germline ends.

The source of this sequence is a female donor in good health. The rearrangement joins TRBV20-1 to TRBJ2-3; D is uncertain. CDR3: CSTARDTQYF. CDR3 nucleotide sequence: TGCAGTACGGCACGAGATACGCAGTATTTT.